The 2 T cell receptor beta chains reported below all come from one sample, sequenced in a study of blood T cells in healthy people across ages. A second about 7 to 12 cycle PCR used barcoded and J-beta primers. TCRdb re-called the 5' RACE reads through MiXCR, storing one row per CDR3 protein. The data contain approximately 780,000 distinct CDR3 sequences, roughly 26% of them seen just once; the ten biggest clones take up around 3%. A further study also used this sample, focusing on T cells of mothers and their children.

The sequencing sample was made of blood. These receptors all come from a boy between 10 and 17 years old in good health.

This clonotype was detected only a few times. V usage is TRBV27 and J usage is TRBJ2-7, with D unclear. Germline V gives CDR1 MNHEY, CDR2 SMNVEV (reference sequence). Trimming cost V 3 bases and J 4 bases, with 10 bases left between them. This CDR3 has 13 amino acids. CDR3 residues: CASSLLGRYEQYF. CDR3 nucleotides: TGTGCCAGCAGTTTGTTGGGTAGATACGAGCAGTACTTC.

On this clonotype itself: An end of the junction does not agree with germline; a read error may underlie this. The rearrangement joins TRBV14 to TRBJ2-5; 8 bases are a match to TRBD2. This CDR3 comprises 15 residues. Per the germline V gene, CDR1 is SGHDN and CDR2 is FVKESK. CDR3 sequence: CASSLRIAGREAQYF. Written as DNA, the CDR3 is TGTGCCAGCAGCCTTAGGATAGCGGGAAGAGAGGCCCAGTACTTC.